This T cell receptor (beta chain) stems from a study of blood T cell repertoires in COVID-19. Study information: Sources were T cells, B-cell-depleted T cells, or PBMCs; the material itself was cDNA or gDNA.

Trimming left V 2 bases short and J 10 bases short, with 9 bases between. The CDR3 is 13 amino acids. The germline CDR1 and CDR2 sequences are MNHEY and SMNVEV (reference sequence). The protocol was immunoSEQ multiplex PCR, while the TCRdb copy is restricted to in-frame clones and leaves out a portion. The sample shows 350,000 to 450,000 clones, approximately 81% of them seen only once. Sequencing input: peripheral blood. V and J are TRBV27 and TRBJ1-6; the D gene is possibly TRBD1 (5 bases). The clonotype originates from a woman aged 18-35 years with acute or convalescent COVID-19. CDR3 in DNA: TGTGCCAGCAGTTTACAGGGTGGCTCACCCCTCCACTTT. Protein product: CASSLQGGSPLHF.